The 13 T cell receptor beta chains given below trace back to one sample, sequenced in a study of graft-versus-host responses after intestinal transplantation. TCRdb's copy holds only in-frame clones and misses some; the assay was immunoSEQ multiplex PCR. The sample yields under 140,000 clones, about 93% seen once. These receptors lack a known antigen. The sample was unstimulated CD8+ T cells sorted from spleen or lymph node cells, taken before intestinal transplant. These receptor sequences come from a human donor who received an intestinal transplant.

This clone was recorded once. The V and J genes are TRBV25-1 and TRBJ1-1, with D perhaps matching TRBD1 (5 bases). Germline-derived CDR1 and CDR2 are MGHDK and SYGVNS. The V and J ends lost 9 bases and 1 base respectively, with 9 bases between them. CDR3 size: 12 residues. The chain's CDR3 is CASGTKNTEAFF. CDR3 in DNA: TGTGCCAGTGGGACGAAGAACACTGAAGCTTTCTTT.

The chain has TRBV5-1 and TRBJ1-1, with TRBD1 matching over 7 bases. Germline loops: CDR1 SGHRS, CDR2 YFSETQ. The CDR3 runs 15 residues. Germline trimming cut 5 bases from V and 3 bases from J; bases unmatched to any gene: 10. DNA of the CDR3: TGCGCCAGCAGTCAGACAGGGACCTGGGACACTGAAGCTTTCTTT. This translates into CASSQTGTWDTEAFF.

The chain combines TRBV7-3 with TRBJ2-1, with 9 nucleotides matching TRBD2. Germline trimming cut 5 bases from V and 12 bases from J; bases unmatched to any gene: 14. Germline values: CDR1 SGHTA, CDR2 FQGTGA. This CDR3 is 15 amino acids long. CDR3 in DNA: TGTGCCAGCAGCCCGAGGGGCGGGAGGGACACTGGGCAGTTCTTC. The encoded protein is CASSPRGGRDTGQFF. Full variable domain (missing parts from reference TRBV7-3 and TRBJ2-1): GAGVSQTPSNKVTEKGKYVELRCDPISGHTALYWYRQSLGQGPEFLIYFQGTGAADDSGLPNDRFFAVRPEGSVSTLKIQRTERGDSAVYLCASSPRGGRDTGQFFGPGTRLTVL.

The CDR3 protein is CASSPTGTGFTYEQYF. CDR3 bases: TGTGCCAGCAGCCCCACGGGGACAGGGTTTACCTACGAGCAGTACTTC. The chain recombines TRBV7-9 with TRBJ2-7; TRBD1 aligns across 9 bases. V gave up 5 bases and J gave up 2 bases; unmatched junction bases: 10. This CDR3 is 16 amino acids long. CDR1 is SEHNR, CDR2 FQNEAQ, per germline (reference sequence).

The genes are TRBV6-5 and TRBJ1-1; D is unclear. CDR1 is MNHEY, CDR2 SVGAGI, per germline. The CDR3 totals 12 residues. V lost 6 bases and J 11 bases, leaving 16 bases between the germline ends. CDR3 amino acids: CASRTNRERAFF. The CDR3, as DNA: TGTGCCAGCAGGACTAATCGCGAGAGGGCTTTCTTT.

The V and J genes are TRBV18 and TRBJ2-7; D is unresolved. Germline CDR1 is KGHSH and CDR2 is LQKENI. The CDR3 extends over 14 amino acids. The germline V and J ends were trimmed by 3 bases and 3 bases, with 12 bases remaining between them. CDR3 in DNA: TGTGCCAGCTCACCCAGGACCGATCACTACGAGCAGTACTTC. Translation: CASSPRTDHYEQYF.

The sample holds one count of this clone. The chain links TRBV19 to TRBJ2-7, with TRBD1 matching over 9 bases. The CDR3 length is 15 residues. The germline V gene encodes CDR1 LNHDA and CDR2 SQIVND (reference sequence). With 3 bases clipped from V and 3 bases from J, the junction kept 6 bases outside the gene matches. CDR3 bases: TGTGCCAGTAGTATGGGGACAGGGCCCTACTACGAGCAGTACTTC. This gives the protein CASSMGTGPYYEQYF.

J is TRBJ2-2 and V is TRBV13; D perhaps matches TRBD2 (5 bases). V gave up 0 bases and J gave up 6 bases, with 8 bases separating them. The CDR3 has 14 amino acids. Germline V gene lookup returns CDR1 PRHDT and CDR2 FYEKMQ (reference sequence). In nucleotides, the CDR3 is TGTGCCAGCAGCTTAGGTGGGAGTCCCGGGGAGCTGTTTTTT. Protein product: CASSLGGSPGELFF.

The rearrangement uses TRBV19 and TRBJ1-2; D uncertain. CDR1 and CDR2 from the germline V gene are LNHDA and SQIVND (reference sequence). This CDR3 region has 13 residues. Trimming shortened V by 4 bases and J by 7 bases, and 13 bases separated the two germline ends. DNA of the CDR3: TGTGCCAGTAGTACCACCGCCCTAGGTGGCTACACCTTC. Its translation: CASSTTALGGYTF.

This clone occurred a few times. V gene TRBV10-2 combines with J gene TRBJ1-1; no firm D call. Trimming removed 4 bases at V and 6 bases at J, with 6 bases between. The CDR3 covers 11 residues. Germline assignment: CDR1 WSHSY and CDR2 SAAADI. The CDR3 sequence: CASSGTSEAFF. In nucleotides, the CDR3 is TGCGCCAGCAGTGGGACCTCTGAAGCTTTCTTT.

The chain is built from TRBV14 and TRBJ2-3, with 12 bases matching TRBD2. This CDR3 comprises 16 residues. The V segment lost 2 bases and the J segment 2 bases; nucleotides outside the gene matches: 2. Germline assignment: CDR1 SGHDN and CDR2 FVKESK. The CDR3 sequence is CASSQWTSGVTDTQYF. CDR3 coding DNA: TGTGCCAGCAGCCAATGGACTAGCGGGGTCACAGATACGCAGTATTTT.

For the CDR3, the DNA is TGTGCCAGCACTCGGGGAGGCGGAAGCAATCAGCCCCAGCATTTT. Residues: CASTRGGGSNQPQHF. This chain links TRBV6-1 with TRBJ1-5, with D uncertain. Germline CDR1 MNHNS, CDR2 SASEGT. The CDR3 spans 15 residues. Trimming left V 7 bases short and J 1 base short, with 14 bases between.

This chain joins TRBV29-1 and TRBJ2-7; D ambiguous. The CDR3 has 13 residues. The V and J ends lost 1 base and 5 bases respectively, with 12 bases between them. Germline V lookup: CDR1 SQVTM, CDR2 ANQGSEA. The CDR3: CSVEGARRHEQYF. The DNA of the CDR3 is TGCAGCGTTGAAGGGGCCAGAAGGCACGAGCAGTACTTC.